The clone carrying this T cell receptor (beta chain) was seen a single time. Its antigen is not identified. Profiling relied on immunoSEQ multiplex PCR, and the TCRdb table lists in-frame clones only, not all of them. The data show around 270,000 clones, about 83% seen once. The entry originates in a study of Ad26.COV2.S vaccination and SARS-CoV-2 variants. Overall study context: Participants got Ad26.COV2.S intramuscularly, once or twice 56 days apart.

The germline CDR1 and CDR2 sequences are LNHNV and YYDKDF (reference sequence). CDR3 length: 13 residues. V lost 0 bases and J lost 7, with 10 bases in between. Treatment here: 15 to 20 received Ad26.COV2.S at low or high dose, single or two shots; roughly five received placebo; per-sample allocation not given. On day 63 after the first injection, vaccine and placebo recipients gave samples. Cohort 1b enrolled adults aged 18-55 years in Boston. The study's findings and limits: Vaccine and placebo recipients had similar non-spike TCR breadth. The TCR breadth and depth analyses may have understated or missed part of the total T cell responses.

This TCR came from a person between 18 and 60 years old who received the Ad26.COV2.S COVID-19 vaccine or a placebo. The sequenced sample was peripheral blood, obtained in a trial of Ad26.COV2.S vaccine versus placebo. The V and J genes are TRBV15 and TRBJ2-7, with D unresolved. The CDR3 here is CATSRDPNAEQYV. DNA of the CDR3: TGTGCCACCAGCAGAGATCCAAACGCTGAGCAGTACGTC.